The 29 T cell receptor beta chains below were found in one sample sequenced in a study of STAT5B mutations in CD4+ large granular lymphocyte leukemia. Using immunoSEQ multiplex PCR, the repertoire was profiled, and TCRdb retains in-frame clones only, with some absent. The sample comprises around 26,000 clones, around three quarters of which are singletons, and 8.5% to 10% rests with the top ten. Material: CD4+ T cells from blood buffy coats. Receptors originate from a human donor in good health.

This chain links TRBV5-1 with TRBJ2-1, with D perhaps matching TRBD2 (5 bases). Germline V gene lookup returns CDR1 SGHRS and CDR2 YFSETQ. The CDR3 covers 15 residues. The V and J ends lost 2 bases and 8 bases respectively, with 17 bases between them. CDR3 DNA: TGCGCCAGCAGCTTTCTGAGGGCCGAGGTGGATGAGCAGTTCTTC. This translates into CASSFLRAEVDEQFF.

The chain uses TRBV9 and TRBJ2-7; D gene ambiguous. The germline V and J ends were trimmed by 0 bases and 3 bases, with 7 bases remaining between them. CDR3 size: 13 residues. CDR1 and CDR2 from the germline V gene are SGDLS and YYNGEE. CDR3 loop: CASSVAQSYEQYF. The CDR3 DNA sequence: TGTGCCAGCAGCGTAGCACAGAGCTACGAGCAGTACTTC.

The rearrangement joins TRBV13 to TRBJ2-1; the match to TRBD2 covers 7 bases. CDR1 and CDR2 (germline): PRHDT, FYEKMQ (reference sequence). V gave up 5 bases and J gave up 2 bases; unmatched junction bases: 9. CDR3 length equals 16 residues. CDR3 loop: CASSPVERGTYNEQFF. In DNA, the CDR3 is TGTGCCAGCAGCCCCGTCGAGCGGGGTACCTACAATGAGCAGTTCTTC.

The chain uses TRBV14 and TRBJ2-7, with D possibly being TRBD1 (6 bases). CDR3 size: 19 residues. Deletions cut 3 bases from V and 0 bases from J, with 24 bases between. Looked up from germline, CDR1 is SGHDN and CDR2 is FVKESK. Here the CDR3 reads CASSHLAPIKQGNSYEQYF. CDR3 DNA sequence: TGTGCCAGCAGCCATCTCGCGCCTATTAAACAGGGCAACTCCTACGAGCAGTACTTC. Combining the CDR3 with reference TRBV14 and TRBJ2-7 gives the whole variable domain EAGVTQFPSHSVIEKGQTVTLRCDPISGHDNLYWYRRVMGKEIKFLLHFVKESKQDESGMPNNRFLAERTGGTYSTLKVQPAELEDSGVYFCASSHLAPIKQGNSYEQYFGPGTRLTVT.

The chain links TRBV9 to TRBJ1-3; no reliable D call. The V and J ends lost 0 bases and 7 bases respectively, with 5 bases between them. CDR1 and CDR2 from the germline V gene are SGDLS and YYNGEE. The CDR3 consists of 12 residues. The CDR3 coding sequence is TGTGCCAGCAGCGTAGGAGAGAACACCATATATTTT. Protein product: CASSVGENTIYF. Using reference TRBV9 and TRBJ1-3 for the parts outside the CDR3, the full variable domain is DSGVTQTPKHLITATGQRVTLRCSPRSGDLSVYWYQQSLDQGLQFLIQYYNGEERAKGNILERFSAQQFPDLHSELNLSSLELGDSALYFCASSVGENTIYFGEGSWLTVV.

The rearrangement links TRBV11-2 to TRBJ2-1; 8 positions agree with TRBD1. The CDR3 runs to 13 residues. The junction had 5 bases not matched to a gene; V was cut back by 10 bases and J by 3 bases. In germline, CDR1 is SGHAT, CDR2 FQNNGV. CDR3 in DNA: TGTGCCACTACCGGGACAGGCTACAATGAGCAGTTCTTC. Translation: CATTGTGYNEQFF. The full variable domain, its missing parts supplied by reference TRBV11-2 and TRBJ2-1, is EAGVAQSPRYKIIEKRQSVAFWCNPISGHATLYWYQQILGQGPKLLIQFQNNGVVDDSQLPKDRFSAERLKGVDSTLKIQPAKLEDSAVYLCATTGTGYNEQFFGPGTRLTVL.

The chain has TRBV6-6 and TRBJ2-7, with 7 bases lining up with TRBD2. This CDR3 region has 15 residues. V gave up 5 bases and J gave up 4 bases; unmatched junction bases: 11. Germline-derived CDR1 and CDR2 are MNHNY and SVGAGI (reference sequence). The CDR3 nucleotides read TGTGCCAGCAGTCCAGACGGCGGGAGTCGTTACGAGCAGTACTTC. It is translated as CASSPDGGSRYEQYF.

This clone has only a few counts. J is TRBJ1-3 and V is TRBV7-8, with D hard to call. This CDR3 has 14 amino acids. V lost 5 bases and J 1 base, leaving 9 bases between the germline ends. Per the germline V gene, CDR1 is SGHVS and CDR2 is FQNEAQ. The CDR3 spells CASSPRGSGNTIYF. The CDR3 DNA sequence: TGTGCCAGCAGCCCCCGGGGTTCTGGAAACACCATATATTTT.

The CDR3: CALGWGKRPYGYTF. Here the CDR3 DNA reads TGTGCCTTAGGATGGGGCAAAAGGCCCTACGGCTACACCTTC. The chain is built from TRBV30 and TRBJ1-2, with D tentatively TRBD1 (5 bases). V was shortened by 7 bases and J by 8 bases, with 23 bases between the two germline ends. CDR1 is GTSNPN, CDR2 SVGIG, per germline (reference sequence). The CDR3 extends over 14 amino acids.

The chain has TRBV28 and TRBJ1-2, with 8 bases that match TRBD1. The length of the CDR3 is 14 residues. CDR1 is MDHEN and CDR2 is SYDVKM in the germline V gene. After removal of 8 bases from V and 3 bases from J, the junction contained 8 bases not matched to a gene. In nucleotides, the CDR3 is TGTGCCAGCCTCACCAGGGGGCGGGACTATGGCTACACCTTC. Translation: CASLTRGRDYGYTF.

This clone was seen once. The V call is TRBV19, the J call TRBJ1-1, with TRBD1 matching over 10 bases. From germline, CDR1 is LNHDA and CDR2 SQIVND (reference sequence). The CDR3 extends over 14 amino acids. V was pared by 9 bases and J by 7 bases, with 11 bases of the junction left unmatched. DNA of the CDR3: TGTGCCAGCCGTCCCGGGACAGGGGTTGGTGAAGCTTTCTTT. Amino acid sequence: CASRPGTGVGEAFF.

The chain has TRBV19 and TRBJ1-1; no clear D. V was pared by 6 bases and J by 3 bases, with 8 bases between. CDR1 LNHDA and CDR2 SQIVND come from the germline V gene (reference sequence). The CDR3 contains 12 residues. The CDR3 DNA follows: TGTGCCAGTAGACAAGGGTACACTGAAGCTTTCTTT. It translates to CASRQGYTEAFF.

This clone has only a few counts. CDR3 DNA: TGTGCCAGCAGCTTTATCCTCTCCAATGAAAAACTGTTTTTT. Amino acids: CASSFILSNEKLFF. The J gene is TRBJ1-4, the V gene TRBV7-2; no definite D call. CDR1 and CDR2 from the germline V gene are SGHTA and FQGNSA. The V end was cut by 3 bases, the J end by 5 bases, with 10 bases between. The CDR3 sequence is 14 residues long.

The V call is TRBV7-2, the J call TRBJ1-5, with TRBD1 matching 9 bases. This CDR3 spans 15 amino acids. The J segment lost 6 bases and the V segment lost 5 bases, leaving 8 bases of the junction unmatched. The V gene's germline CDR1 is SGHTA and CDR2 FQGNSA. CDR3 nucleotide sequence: TGTGCCAGCAGCCCCCGACAGGGGGAGGGTCAGCCCCAGCATTTT. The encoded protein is CASSPRQGEGQPQHF.

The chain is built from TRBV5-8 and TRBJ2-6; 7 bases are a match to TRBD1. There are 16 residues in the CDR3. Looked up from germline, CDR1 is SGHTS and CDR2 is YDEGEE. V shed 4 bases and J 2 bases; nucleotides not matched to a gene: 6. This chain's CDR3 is CASSLTGVAGANVLTF. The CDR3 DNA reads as TGTGCCAGCAGCCTAACAGGGGTGGCTGGGGCCAACGTCCTGACTTTC.

The DNA of the CDR3 is TGTGCCAGCACCCTCGGGGGGTTACGACTCTCATTCAACTATGGCTACACCTTC. It codes for CASTLGGLRLSFNYGYTF. The rearrangement uses TRBV27 and TRBJ1-2; possibly TRBD1 for D (5 bases). Deletions cut 7 bases from V and 2 bases from J, with 26 bases between. Germline CDR1 and CDR2: MNHEY and SMNVEV (reference sequence). This CDR3 is 18 amino acids long.

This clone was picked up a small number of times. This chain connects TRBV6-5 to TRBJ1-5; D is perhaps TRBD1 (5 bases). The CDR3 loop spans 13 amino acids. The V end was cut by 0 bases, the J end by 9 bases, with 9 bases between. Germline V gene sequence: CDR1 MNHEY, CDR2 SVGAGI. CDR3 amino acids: CASSYSPGGPQHF. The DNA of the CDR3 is TGTGCCAGCAGTTACTCCCCCGGGGGGCCCCAGCATTTT.

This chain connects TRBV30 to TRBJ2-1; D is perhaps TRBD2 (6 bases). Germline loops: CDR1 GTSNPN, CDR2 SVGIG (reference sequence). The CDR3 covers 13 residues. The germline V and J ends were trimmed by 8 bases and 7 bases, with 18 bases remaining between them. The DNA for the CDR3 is TGTGCCGGCGGAGGGCCCCCCCTGAATGAGCAGTTCTTC. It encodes CAGGGPPLNEQFF. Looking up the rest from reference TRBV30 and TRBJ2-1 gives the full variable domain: SQTIHQWPATLVQPVGSPLSLECTVEGTSNPNLYWYRQAAGRGLQLLFYSVGIGQISSEVPQNLSASRPQDRQFILSSKKLLLSDSGFYLCAGGGPPLNEQFFGPGTRLTVL.

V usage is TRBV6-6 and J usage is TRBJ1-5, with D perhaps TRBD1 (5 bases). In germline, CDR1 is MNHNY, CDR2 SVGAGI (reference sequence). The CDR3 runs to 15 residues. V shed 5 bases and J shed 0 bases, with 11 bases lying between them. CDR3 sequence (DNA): TGTGCCAGCAGTAAGACAGCTTTTAGCAATCAGCCCCAGCATTTT. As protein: CASSKTAFSNQPQHF.

The CDR3 DNA follows: TGTGCCAGCAGTAAGTCAGGTCGCGTCTACAATGAGCAGTTCTTC. Protein sequence: CASSKSGRVYNEQFF. The chain couples TRBV28 to TRBJ2-1; D remains ambiguous. The germline V and J ends were trimmed by 5 bases and 3 bases, with 14 bases remaining between them. The CDR3 runs to 15 residues. The V gene's germline CDR1 is MDHEN and CDR2 SYDVKM.

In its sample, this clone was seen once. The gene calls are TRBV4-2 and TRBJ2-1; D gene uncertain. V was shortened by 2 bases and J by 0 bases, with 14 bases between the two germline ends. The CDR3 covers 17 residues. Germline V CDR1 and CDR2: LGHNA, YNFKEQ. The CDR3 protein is CASSQYTLTNSYNEQFF. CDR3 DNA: TGTGCCAGCAGCCAATACACTCTGACAAACTCCTACAATGAGCAGTTCTTC.

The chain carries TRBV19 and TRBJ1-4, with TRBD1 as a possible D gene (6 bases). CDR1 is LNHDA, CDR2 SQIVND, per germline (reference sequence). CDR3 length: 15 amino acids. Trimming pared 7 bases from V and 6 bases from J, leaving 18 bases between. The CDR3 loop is CASMTRGGADEKLFF. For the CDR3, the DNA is TGTGCCAGTATGACTCGTGGGGGCGCCGATGAAAAACTGTTTTTT.

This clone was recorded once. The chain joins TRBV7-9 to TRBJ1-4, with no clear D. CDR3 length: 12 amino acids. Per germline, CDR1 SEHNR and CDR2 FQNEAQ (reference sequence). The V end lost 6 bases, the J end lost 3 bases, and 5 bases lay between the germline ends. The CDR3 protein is CASREANEKLFF. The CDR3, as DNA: TGTGCCAGCAGGGAGGCTAATGAAAAACTGTTTTTT.

The DNA for the CDR3 is TGCGCCAGCAGCTTGGGGAAGGGTCTGCGGAACAATGAGCAGTTCTTC. It yields the protein CASSLGKGLRNNEQFF. The genes are TRBV5-1 and TRBJ2-1; D unresolved. The V end was cut by 0 bases, the J end by 5 bases, with 15 bases between. Germline CDR1 and CDR2: SGHRS and YFSETQ. This CDR3 comprises 16 residues.

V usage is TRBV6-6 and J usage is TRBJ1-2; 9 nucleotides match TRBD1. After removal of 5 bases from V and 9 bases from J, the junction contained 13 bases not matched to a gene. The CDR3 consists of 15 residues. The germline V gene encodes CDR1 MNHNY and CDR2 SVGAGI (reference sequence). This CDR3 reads CASSPAGTGLDRYTF. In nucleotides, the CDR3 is TGTGCCAGCAGTCCGGCCGGGACAGGGCTTGATCGCTACACCTTC.

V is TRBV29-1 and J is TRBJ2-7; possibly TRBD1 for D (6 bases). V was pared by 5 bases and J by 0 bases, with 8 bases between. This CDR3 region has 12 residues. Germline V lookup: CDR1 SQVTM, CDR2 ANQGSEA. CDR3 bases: TGCAGCGTTTTGGACAGCTCCTACGAGCAGTACGTC. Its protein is CSVLDSSYEQYV.

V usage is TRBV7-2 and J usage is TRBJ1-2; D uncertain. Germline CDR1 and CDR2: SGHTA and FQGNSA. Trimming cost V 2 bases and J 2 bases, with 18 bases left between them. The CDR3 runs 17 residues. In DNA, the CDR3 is TGTGCCAGCAGCTTACCCCACGGAGGTGCCGGAAACTATGGCTACACCTTC. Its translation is CASSLPHGGAGNYGYTF.

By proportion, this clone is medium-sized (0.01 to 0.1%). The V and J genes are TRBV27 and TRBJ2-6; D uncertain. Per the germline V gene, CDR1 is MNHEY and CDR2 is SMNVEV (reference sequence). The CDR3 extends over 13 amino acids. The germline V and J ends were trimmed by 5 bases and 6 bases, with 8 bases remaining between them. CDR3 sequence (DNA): TGTGCCAGCAGTCCCGCCCTGGCCAACGTCCTGACTTTC. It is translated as CASSPALANVLTF.

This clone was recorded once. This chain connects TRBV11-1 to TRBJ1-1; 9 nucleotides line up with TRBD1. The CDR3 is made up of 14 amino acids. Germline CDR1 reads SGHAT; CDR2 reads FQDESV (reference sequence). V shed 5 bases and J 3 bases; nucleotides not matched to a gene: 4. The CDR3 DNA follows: TGTGCCAGCAGCAATGACAGGGGGGACACTGAAGCTTTCTTT. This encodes CASSNDRGDTEAFF. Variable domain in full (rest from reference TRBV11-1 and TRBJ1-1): EAEVAQSPRYKITEKSQAVAFWCDPISGHATLYWYRQILGQGPELLVQFQDESVVDDSQLPKDRFSAERLKGVDSTLKIQPAELGDSAMYLCASSNDRGDTEAFFGQGTRLTVV.